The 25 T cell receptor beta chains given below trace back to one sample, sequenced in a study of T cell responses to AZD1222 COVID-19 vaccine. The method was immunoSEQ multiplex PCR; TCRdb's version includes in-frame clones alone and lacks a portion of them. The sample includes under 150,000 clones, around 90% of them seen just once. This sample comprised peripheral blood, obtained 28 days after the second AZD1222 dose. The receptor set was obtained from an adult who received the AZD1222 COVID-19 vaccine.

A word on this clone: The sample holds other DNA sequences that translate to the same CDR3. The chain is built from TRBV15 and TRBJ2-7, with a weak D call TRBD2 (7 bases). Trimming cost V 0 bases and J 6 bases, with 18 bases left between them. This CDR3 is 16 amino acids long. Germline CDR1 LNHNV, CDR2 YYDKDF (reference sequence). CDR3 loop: CATSRDYGGAGAEQYF. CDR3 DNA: TGTGCCACCAGCAGAGATTATGGAGGGGCGGGGGCCGAGCAGTACTTC.

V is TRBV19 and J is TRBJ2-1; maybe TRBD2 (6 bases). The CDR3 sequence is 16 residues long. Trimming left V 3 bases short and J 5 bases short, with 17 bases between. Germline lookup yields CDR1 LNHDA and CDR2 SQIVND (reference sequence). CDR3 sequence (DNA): TGTGCCAGTAGTATGCGACGCGGGGTCATCCACAATGAGCAGTTCTTC. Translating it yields CASSMRRGVIHNEQFF.

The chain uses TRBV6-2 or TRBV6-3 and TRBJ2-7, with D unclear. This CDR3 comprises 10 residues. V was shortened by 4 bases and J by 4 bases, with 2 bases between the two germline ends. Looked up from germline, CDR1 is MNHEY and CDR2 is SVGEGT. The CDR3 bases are TGTGCCAGCAGTTTGTACGAGCAGTACTTC. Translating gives CASSLYEQYF.

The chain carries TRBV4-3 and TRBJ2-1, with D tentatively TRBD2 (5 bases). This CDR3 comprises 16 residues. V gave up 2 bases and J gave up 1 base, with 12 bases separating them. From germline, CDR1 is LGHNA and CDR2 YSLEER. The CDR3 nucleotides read TGCGCCAGCAGCCAATCCAGGAGGTCATCCTACAATGAGCAGTTCTTC. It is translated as CASSQSRRSSYNEQFF.

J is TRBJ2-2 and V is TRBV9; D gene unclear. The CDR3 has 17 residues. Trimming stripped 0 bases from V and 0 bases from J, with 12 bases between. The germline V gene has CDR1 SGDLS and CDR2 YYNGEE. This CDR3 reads CASSVEVGHANTGELFF. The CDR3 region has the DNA TGTGCCAGCAGCGTAGAGGTGGGTCACGCGAACACCGGGGAGCTGTTTTTT.

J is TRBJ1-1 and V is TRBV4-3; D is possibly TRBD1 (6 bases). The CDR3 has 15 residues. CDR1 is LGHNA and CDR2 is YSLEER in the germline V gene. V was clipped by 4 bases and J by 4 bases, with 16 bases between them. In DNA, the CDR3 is TGCGCCAGCAGCCTTAGCGGGGGGGCGAGCACTGAAGCTTTCTTT. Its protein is CASSLSGGASTEAFF.

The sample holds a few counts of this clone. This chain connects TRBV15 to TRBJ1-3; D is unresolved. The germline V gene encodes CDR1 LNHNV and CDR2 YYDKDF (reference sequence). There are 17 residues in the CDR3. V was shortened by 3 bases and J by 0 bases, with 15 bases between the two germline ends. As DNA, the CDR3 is TGTGCCACCAGCAGGTGGTCGGCACAACACTCTGGAAACACCATATATTTT. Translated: CATSRWSAQHSGNTIYF.

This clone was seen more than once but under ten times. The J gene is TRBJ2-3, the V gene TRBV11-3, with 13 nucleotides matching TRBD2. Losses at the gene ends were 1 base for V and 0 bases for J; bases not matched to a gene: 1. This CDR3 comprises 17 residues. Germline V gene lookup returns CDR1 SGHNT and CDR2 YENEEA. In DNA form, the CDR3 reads TGTGCCAGCAGCTTAGCGACTAGCGGGGGGAGCACAGATACGCAGTATTTT. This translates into CASSLATSGGSTDTQYF.

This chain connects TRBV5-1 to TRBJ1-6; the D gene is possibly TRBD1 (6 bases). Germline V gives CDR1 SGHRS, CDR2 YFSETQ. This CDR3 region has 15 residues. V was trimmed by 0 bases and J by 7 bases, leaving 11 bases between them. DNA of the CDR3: TGCGCCAGCAGCTTGGGGGCAGGGGACAATTCACCCCTCCACTTT. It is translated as CASSLGAGDNSPLHF.

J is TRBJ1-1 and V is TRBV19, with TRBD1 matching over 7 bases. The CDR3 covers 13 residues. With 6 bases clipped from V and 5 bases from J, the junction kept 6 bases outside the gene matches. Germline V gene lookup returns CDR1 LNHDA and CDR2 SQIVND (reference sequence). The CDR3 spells CASRQGLRTEAFF. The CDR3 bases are TGTGCCAGTAGACAGGGGCTCCGGACTGAAGCTTTCTTT.

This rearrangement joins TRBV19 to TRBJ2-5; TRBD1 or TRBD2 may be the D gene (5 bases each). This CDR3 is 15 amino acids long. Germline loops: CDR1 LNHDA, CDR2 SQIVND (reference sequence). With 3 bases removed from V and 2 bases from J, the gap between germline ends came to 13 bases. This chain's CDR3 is CASSILGGGQETQYF. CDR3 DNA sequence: TGTGCCAGTAGTATCCTCGGTGGGGGACAAGAGACCCAGTACTTC.

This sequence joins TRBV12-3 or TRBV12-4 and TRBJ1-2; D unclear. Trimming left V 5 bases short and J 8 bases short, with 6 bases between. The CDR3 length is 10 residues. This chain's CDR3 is CASSLLGYTF. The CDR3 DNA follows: TGTGCCAGCAGTCTCTTGGGCTACACCTTC.

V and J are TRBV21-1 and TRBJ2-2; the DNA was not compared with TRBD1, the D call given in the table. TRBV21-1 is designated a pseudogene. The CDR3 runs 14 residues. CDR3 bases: TGTGCCAGCAGCAAATCCTCAGGGGTCGGGGAGCTGTTTTTT. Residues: CASSKSSGVGELFF.

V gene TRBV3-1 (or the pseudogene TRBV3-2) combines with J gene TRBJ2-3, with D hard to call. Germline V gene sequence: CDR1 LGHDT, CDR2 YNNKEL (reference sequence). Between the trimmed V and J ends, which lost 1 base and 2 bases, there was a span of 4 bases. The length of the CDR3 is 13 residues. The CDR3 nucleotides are TGTGCCAGCAGCCAAGGCTACACAGATACGCAGTATTTT. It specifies CASSQGYTDTQYF.

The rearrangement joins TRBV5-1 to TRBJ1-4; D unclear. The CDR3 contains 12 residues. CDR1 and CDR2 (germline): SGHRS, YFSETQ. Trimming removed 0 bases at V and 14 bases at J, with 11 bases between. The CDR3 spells CASSLAGRRLFF. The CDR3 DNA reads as TGCGCCAGCAGCTTGGCGGGGAGGAGGCTGTTTTTT.

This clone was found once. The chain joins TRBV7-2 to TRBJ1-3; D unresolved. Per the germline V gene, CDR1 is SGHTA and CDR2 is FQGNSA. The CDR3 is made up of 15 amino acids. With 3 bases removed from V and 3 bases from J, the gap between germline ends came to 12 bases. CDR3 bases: TGTGCCAGCAGCTTCCAGGTGGGGTATGGAAACACCATATATTTT. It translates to CASSFQVGYGNTIYF.

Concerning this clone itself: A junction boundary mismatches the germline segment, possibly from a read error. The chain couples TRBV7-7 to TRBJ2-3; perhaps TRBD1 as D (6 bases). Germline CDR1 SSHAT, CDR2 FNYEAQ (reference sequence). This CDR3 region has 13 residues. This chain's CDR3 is CASSLARGYTQYF. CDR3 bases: TGTGCTAGCAGCTTAGCCAGGGGATATACGCAGTATTTT.

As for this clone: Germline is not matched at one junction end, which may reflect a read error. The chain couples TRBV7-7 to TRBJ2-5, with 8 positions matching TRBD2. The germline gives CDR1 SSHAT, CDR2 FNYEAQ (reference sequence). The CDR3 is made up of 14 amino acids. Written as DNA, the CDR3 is TGTGCTAGCAGCTTCGACAGCGGGGGAGAGACCCAGTACTTC. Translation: CASSFDSGGETQYF.

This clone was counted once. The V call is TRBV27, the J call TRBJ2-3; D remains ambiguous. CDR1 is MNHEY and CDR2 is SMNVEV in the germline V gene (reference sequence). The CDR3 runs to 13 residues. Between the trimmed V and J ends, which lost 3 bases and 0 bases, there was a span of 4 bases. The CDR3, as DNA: TGTGCCAGCAGTTTTTCTAGCACAGATACGCAGTATTTT. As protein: CASSFSSTDTQYF.

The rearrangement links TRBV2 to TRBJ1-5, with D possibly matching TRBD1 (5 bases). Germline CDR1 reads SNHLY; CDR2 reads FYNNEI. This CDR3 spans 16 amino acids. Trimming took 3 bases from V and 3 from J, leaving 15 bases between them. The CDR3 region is CASSDGQGAFNQPQHF. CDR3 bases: TGTGCCAGCAGTGATGGCCAGGGCGCTTTCAATCAGCCCCAGCATTTT.

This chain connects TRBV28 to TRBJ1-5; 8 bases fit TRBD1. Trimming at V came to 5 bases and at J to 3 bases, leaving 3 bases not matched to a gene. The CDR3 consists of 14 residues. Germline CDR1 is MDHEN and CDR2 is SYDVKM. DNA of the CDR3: TGTGCCAGCAGTAGGGACAGGACCAATCAGCCCCAGCATTTT. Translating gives CASSRDRTNQPQHF.

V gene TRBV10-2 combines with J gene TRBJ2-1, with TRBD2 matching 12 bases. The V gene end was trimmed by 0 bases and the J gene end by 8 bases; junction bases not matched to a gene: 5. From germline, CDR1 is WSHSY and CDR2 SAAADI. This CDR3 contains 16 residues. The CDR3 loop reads CASSESLAGGPHEQFF. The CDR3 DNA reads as TGCGCCAGCAGTGAGTCCCTAGCGGGGGGGCCTCATGAGCAGTTCTTC.

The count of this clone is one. CDR3 residues: CASSPATGNQPQHF. As DNA, the CDR3 is TGTGCCAGCAGTCCGGCCACCGGGAATCAGCCCCAGCATTTT. V is TRBV2 and J is TRBJ1-5, with D uncertain. CDR3 size: 14 residues. The V end lost 5 bases, the J end lost 4 bases, and 12 bases lay between the germline ends. CDR1 and CDR2 from the germline V gene are SNHLY and FYNNEI.

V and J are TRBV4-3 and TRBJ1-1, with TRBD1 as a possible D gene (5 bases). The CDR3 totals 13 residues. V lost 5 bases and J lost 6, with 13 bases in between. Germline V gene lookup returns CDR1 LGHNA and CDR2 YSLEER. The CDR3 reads CASSRNQQAEAFF. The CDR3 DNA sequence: TGCGCCAGCAGCAGGAATCAACAGGCTGAAGCTTTCTTT.

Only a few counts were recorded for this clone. CDR3 in amino acids: CASSFGQGFNYGYTF. The CDR3 coding sequence is TGTGCCAGCAGCTTCGGACAGGGGTTTAACTATGGCTACACCTTC. This chain uses TRBV5-4 with TRBJ1-2; 9 bases line up with TRBD1. V lost 2 bases and J lost 1; bases outside the gene matches: 3. The CDR3 contains 15 residues. Germline-derived CDR1 and CDR2 are SGHNT and YYREEE (reference sequence).